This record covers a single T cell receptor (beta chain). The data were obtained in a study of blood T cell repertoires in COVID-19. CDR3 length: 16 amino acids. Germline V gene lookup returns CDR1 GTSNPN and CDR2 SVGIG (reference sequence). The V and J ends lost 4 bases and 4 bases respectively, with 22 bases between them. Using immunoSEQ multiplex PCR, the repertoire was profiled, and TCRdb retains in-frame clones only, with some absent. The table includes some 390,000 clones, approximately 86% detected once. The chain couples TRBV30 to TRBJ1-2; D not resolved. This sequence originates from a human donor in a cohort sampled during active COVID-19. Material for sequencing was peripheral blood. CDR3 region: CAWIYPGGGPSYGYTF. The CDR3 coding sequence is TGTGCCTGGATTTACCCGGGTGGAGGTCCCAGCTATGGCTACACCTTC.